This TCR beta chain was obtained from a study of cytomegalovirus exposure and HLA in healthy donors. This clone showed up just once. Its antigen is not known. Study outcomes and limitations: When analyzed later, a missense DCLRE1C variant was found to be linked to TCR beta V- and J-gene trimming.

Germline V gene sequence: CDR1 SGHNT, CDR2 YYREEE (reference sequence). V gave up 7 bases and J gave up 0 bases, with 19 bases separating them. This CDR3 has 17 amino acids. A multiplex PCR was run with 60 Vbeta primers and 13 Jbeta primers. Assay used: immunoSEQ multiplex PCR; TCRdb lists only in-frame clones, some missing. Of about 200,000 clones in the sample, roughly 74% were seen once. This chain joins TRBV5-4 and TRBJ2-2; D may be TRBD1 (6 bases). The TCR was taken from a woman aged 25 to 39 in good health and CMV-seropositive. Sequenced: PBMCs. Written as DNA, the CDR3 is TGTGCCAGCTCTACTTGGGACATCACCGCGAACACCGGGGAGCTGTTTTTT. Translation: CASSTWDITANTGELFF.